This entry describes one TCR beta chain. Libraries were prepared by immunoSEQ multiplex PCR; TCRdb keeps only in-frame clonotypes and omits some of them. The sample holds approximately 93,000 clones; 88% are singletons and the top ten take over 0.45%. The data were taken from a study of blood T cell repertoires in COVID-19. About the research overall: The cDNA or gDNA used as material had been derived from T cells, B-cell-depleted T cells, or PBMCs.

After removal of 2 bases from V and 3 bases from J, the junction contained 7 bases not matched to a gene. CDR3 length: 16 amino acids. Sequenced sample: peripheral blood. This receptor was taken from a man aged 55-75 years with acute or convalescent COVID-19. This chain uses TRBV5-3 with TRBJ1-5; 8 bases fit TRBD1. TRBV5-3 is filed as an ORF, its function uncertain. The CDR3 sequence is CARSFQGARDNQPQHF. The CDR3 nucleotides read TGTGCCAGAAGCTTTCAGGGGGCGCGCGACAATCAGCCCCAGCATTTT.